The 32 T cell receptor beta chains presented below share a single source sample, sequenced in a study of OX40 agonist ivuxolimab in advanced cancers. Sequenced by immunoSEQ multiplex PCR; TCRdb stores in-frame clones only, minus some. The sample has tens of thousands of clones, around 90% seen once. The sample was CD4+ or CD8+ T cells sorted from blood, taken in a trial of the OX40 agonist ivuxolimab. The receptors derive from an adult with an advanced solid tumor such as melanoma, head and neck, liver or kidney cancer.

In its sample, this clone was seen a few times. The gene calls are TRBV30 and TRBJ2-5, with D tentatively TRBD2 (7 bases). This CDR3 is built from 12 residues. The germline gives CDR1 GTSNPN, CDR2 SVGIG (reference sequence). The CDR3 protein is CGTRGGGETQYF. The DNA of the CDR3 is TGTGGGACCAGGGGAGGGGGAGAGACCCAGTACTTC.

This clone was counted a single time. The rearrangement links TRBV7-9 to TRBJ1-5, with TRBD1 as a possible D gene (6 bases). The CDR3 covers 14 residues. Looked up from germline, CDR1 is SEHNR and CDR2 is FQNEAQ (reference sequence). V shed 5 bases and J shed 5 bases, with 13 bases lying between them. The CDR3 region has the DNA TGTGCCAGCAGCCCCGGGACAAAATATCAGCCCCAGCATTTT. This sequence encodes CASSPGTKYQPQHF. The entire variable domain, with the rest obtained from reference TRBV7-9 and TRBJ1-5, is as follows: DTGVSQNPRHKITKRGQNVTFRCDPISEHNRLYWYRQTLGQGPEFLTYFQNEAQLEKSRLLSDRFSAERPKGSFSTLEIQRTEQGDSAMYLCASSPGTKYQPQHFGDGTRLSIL.

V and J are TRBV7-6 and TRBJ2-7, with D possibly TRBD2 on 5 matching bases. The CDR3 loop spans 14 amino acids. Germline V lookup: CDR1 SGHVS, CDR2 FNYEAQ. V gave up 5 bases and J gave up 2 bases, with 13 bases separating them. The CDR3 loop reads CASSPDGNTYEQYF. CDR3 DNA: TGTGCCAGCAGCCCAGACGGGAATACCTACGAGCAGTACTTC. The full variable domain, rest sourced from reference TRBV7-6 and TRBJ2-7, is GAGVSQSPRYKVTKRGQDVALRCDPISGHVSLYWYRQALGQGPEFLTYFNYEAQQDKSGLPNDRFSAERPEGSISTLTIQRTEQRDSAMYRCASSPDGNTYEQYFGPGTRLTVT.

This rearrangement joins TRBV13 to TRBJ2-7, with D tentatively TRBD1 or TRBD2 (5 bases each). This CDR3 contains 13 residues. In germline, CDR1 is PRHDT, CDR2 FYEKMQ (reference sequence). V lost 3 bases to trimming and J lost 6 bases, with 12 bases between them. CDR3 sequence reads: CASSFSLGGEQYF. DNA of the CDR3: TGTGCCAGCAGCTTTTCCCTTGGGGGCGAGCAGTACTTC.

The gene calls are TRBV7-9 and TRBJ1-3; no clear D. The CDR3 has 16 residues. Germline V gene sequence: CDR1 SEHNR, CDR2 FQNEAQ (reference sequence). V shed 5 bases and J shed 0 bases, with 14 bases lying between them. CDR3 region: CASSPRGVGSGNTIYF. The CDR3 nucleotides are TGTGCCAGCAGCCCCAGAGGAGTGGGCTCTGGAAACACCATATATTTT.

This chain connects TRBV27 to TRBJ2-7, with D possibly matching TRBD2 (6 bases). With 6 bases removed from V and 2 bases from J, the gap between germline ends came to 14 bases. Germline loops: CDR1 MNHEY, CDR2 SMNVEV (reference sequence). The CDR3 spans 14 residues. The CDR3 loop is CASSPGLGTYEQYF. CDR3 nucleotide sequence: TGTGCCAGCAGCCCGGGACTGGGGACCTACGAGCAGTACTTC.

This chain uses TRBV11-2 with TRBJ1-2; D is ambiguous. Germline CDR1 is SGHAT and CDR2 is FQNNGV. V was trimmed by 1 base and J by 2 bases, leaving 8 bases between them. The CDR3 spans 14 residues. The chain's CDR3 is CASSLGPTNYGYTF. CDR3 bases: TGTGCCAGCAGCTTAGGACCGACCAACTATGGCTACACCTTC.

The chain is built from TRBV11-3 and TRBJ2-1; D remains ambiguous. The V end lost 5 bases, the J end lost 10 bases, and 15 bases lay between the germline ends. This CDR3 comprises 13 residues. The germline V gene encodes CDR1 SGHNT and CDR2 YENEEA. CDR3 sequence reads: CASSRNENGEQFF. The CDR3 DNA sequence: TGTGCCAGCAGCCGGAACGAAAATGGGGAGCAGTTCTTC.

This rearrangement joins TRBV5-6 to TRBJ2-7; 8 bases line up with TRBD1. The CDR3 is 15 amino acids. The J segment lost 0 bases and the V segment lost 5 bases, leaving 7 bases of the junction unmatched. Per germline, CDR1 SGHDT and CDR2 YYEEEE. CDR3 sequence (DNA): TGTGCCAGCAGGTATTCCGGGACAGGCTCCTACGAGCAGTACTTC. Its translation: CASRYSGTGSYEQYF.

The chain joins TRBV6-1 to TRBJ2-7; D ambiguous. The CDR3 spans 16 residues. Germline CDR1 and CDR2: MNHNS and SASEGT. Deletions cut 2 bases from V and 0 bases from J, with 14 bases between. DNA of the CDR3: TGTGCCAGCAGTGAAATCACCTTTGGGTACTCCTACGAGCAGTACTTC. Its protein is CASSEITFGYSYEQYF.

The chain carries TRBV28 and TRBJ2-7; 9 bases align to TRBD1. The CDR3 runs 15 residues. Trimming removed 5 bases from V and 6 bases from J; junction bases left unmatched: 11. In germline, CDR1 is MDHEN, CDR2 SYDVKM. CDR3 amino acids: CASSPPGTGRSEQYF. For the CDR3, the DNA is TGTGCCAGCAGTCCACCCGGGACAGGGAGGTCCGAGCAGTACTTC.

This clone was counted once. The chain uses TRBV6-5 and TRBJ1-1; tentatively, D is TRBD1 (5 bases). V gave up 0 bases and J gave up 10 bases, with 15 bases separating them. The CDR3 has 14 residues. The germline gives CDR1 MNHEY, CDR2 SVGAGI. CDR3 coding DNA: TGTGCCAGCAGTTACTCGGGACCCAGGTTGGGAGCTTTCTTT. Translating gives CASSYSGPRLGAFF.

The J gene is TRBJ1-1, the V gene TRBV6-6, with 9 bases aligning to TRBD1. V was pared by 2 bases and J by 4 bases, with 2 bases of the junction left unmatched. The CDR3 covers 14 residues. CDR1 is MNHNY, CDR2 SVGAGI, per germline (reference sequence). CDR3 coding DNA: TGTGCCAGCAGTTACGACAGGGGGGGCACTGAAGCTTTCTTT. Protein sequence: CASSYDRGGTEAFF.

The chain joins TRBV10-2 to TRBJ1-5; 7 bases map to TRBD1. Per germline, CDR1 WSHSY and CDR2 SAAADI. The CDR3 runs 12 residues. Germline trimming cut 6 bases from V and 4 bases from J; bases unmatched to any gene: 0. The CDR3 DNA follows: TGCGCCAGCAGGACAGGGAATCAGCCCCAGCATTTT. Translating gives CASRTGNQPQHF.

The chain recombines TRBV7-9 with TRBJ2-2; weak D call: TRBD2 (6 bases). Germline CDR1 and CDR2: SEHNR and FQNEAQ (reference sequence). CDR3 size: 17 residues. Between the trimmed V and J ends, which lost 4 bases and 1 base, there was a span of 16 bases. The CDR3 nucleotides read TGTGCCAGCAGCTCTACTAGCCCCTCGGGGAACACCGGGGAGCTGTTTTTT. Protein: CASSSTSPSGNTGELFF.

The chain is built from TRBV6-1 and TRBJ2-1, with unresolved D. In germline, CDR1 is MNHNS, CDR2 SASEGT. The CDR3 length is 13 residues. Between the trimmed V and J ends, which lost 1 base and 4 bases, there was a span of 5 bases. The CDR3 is CASSEGSYNEQFF. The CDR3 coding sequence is TGTGCCAGCAGTGAAGGATCTTACAATGAGCAGTTCTTC.

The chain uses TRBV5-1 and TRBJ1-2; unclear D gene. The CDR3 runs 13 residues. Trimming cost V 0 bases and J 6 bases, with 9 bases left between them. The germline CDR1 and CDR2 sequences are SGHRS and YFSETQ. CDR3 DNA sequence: TGCGCCAGCAGCTTGGGAGCAGGAGATGGCTACACCTTC. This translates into CASSLGAGDGYTF.

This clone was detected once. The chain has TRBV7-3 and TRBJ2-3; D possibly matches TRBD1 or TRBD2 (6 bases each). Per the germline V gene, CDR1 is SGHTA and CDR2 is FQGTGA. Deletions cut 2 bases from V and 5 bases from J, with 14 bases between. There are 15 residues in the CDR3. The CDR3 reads CASSLFGGQVDTQYF. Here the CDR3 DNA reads TGTGCCAGCAGCTTATTTGGGGGGCAGGTAGATACGCAGTATTTT.

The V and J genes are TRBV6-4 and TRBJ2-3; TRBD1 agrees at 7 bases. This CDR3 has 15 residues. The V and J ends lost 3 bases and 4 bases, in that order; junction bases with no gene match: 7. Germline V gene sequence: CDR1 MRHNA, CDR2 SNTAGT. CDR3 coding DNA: TGTGCCAGCAGTGAGAGGGACACAGGGGCAGATACGCAGTATTTT. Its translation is CASSERDTGADTQYF.

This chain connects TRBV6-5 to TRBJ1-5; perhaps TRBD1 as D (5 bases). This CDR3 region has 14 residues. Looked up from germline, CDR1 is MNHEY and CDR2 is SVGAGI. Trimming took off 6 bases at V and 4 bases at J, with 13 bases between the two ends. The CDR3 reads CASSLAGPNQPQHF. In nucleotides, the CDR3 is TGTGCCAGCAGCCTGGCAGGGCCAAATCAGCCCCAGCATTTT.

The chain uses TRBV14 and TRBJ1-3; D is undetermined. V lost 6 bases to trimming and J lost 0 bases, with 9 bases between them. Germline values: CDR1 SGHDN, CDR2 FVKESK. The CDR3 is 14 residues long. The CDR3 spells CASSPGYSGNTIYF. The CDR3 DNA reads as TGTGCCAGCAGTCCGGGATACTCTGGAAACACCATATATTTT.

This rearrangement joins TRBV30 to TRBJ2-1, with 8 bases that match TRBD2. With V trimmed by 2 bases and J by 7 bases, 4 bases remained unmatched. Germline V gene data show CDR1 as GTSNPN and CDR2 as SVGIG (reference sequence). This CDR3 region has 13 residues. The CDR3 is CAWSSGSWNEQFF. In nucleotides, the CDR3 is TGTGCCTGGAGTAGCGGGAGTTGGAATGAGCAGTTCTTC.

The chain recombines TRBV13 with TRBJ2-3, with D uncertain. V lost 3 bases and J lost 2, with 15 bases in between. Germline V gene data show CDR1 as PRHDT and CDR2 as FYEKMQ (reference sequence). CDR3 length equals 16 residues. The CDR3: CASSLRRDGSTDTQYF. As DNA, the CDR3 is TGTGCCAGCAGCTTGAGGCGTGACGGTTCCACAGATACGCAGTATTTT.

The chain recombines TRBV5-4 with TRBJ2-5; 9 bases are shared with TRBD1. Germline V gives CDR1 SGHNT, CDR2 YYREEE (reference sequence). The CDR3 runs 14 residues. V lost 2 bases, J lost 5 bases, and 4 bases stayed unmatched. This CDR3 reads CASSFGQGRETQYF. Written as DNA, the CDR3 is TGTGCCAGCAGCTTCGGACAGGGGCGGGAGACCCAGTACTTC.

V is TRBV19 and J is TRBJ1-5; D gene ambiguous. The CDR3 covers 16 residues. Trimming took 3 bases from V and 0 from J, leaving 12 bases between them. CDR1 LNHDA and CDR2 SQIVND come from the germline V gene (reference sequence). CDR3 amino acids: CASSMATDPSNQPQHF. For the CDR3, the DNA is TGTGCCAGTAGTATGGCCACAGACCCTAGCAATCAGCCCCAGCATTTT.

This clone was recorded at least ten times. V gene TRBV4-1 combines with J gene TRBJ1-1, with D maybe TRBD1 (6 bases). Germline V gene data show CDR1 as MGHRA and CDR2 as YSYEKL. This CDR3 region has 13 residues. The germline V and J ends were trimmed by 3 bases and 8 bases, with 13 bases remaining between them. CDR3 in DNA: TGCGCCAGCAGCCAGGACAGCCTTAGAGAAGCTTTCTTT. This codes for CASSQDSLREAFF.

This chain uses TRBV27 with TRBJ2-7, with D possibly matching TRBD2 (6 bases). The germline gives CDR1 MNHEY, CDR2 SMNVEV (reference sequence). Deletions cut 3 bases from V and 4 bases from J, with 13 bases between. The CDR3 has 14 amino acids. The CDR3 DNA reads TGTGCCAGCAGTTTTGCGGGACCGTCATACGAGCAGTACTTC. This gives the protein CASSFAGPSYEQYF.

For the CDR3, the DNA is TGCGCCAGCAGCCAAGTGGAGTGGGATAGCAATCAGCCCCAGCATTTT. Protein product: CASSQVEWDSNQPQHF. The chain couples TRBV4-1 to TRBJ1-5; D ambiguous. The CDR3 contains 16 residues. The germline CDR1 and CDR2 sequences are MGHRA and YSYEKL. Deletions cut 1 base from V and 0 bases from J, with 10 bases between.

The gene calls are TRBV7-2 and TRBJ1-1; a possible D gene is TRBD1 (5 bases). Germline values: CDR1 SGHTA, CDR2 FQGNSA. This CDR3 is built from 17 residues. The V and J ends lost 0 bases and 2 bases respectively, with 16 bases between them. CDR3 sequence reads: CASSLAGQAEVNTEAFF. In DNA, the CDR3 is TGTGCCAGCAGCTTAGCCGGACAAGCGGAGGTTAACACTGAAGCTTTCTTT.

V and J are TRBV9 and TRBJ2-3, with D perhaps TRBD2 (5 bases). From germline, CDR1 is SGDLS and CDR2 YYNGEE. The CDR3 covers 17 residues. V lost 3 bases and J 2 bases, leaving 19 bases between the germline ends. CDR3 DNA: TGTGCCAGCAGCGCGAGAGGAAGCGGAGCTCCCACAGATACGCAGTATTTT. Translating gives CASSARGSGAPTDTQYF.

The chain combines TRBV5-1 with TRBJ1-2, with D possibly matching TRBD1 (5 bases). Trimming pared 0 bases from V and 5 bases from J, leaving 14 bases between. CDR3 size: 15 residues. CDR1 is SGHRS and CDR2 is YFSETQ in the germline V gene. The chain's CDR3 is CASSLAPGLPYGYTF. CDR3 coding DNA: TGCGCCAGCAGCTTGGCACCGGGACTGCCTTATGGCTACACCTTC. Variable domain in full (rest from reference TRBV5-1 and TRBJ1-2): KAGVTQTPRYLIKTRGQQVTLSCSPISGHRSVSWYQQTPGQGLQFLFEYFSETQRNKGNFPGRFSGRQFSNSRSEMNVSTLELGDSALYLCASSLAPGLPYGYTFGSGTRLTVV.

Written as DNA, the CDR3 is TGTGCCAGCAGTTACCCTAGCGGGTACGAGCAGTACTTC. This codes for CASSYPSGYEQYF. This chain connects TRBV6-5 to TRBJ2-7; the match to TRBD2 covers 8 bases. The V segment lost 2 bases and the J segment 4 bases; nucleotides outside the gene matches: 1. The CDR3 runs 13 residues. The germline CDR1 and CDR2 sequences are MNHEY and SVGAGI.